A single sample is the source of the 2 T cell receptor beta chains below, sequenced in a study of beta chain features in type 1 diabetes. The authors reverse transcribed all of the isolated RNA, so sequencing captured expressed TCRB transcripts. Clones were sequenced by immunoSEQ multiplex PCR, and TCRdb holds only the in-frame ones, with some missing. Of 970,000 or so clones in the sample, 17% are singletons; the top ten hold 0.02% to 0.03%. The sequencing sample was made of naive CD4+ T cells from blood. These receptors came from a woman between 18 and 30 years old in good health.

In this sample, this clone turned up a few times. J is TRBJ2-3 and V is TRBV27, with 13 bases fitting TRBD2. Germline V gives CDR1 MNHEY, CDR2 SMNVEV (reference sequence). The CDR3 is 15 residues long. The V segment lost 8 bases and the J segment 3 bases; nucleotides outside the gene matches: 5. The CDR3 DNA is TGTGCCAGCGGGAGGACTAGCGGGAGAACAGATACGCAGTATTTT. Amino acids: CASGRTSGRTDTQYF.

This clone has a handful of counts. Other nucleotide sequences from this sample produce the same CDR3. The chain employs TRBV7-9 and TRBJ2-1; D possibly corresponds to TRBD1 (5 bases). Germline CDR1 SEHNR, CDR2 FQNEAQ (reference sequence). Between the trimmed V and J ends, which lost 1 base and 0 bases, there was a span of 7 bases. The CDR3 totals 15 residues. The CDR3 sequence: CASSLDRSSYNEQFF. DNA of the CDR3: TGTGCCAGCAGCTTAGACAGGAGCTCCTACAATGAGCAGTTCTTC.